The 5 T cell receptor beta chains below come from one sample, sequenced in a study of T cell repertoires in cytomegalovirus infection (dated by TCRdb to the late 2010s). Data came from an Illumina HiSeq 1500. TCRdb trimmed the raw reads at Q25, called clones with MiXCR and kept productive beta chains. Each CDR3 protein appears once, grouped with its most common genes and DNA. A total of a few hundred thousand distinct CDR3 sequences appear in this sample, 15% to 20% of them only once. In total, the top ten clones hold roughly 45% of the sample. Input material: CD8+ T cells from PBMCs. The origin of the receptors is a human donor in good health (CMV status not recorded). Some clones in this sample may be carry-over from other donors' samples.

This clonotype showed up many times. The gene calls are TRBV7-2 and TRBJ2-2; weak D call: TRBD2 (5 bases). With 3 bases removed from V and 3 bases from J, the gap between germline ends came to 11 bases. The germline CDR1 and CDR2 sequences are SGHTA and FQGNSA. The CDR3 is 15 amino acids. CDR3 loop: CASSFRGGHTGELFF. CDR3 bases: TGTGCCAGCAGCTTCCGGGGTGGTCACACCGGGGAGCTGTTTTTT.

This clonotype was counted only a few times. As DNA, the CDR3 is TGCAGTGCTACCTTTGAGGGGACCGGTGGCTACACCTTC. Protein product: CSATFEGTGGYTF. The genes are TRBV20-1 and TRBJ1-2, with a possible D match to TRBD1 (5 bases). Germline values: CDR1 DFQATT, CDR2 SNEGSKA (reference sequence). The CDR3 consists of 13 residues. Trimming removed 4 bases from V and 7 bases from J, with 16 bases in between.

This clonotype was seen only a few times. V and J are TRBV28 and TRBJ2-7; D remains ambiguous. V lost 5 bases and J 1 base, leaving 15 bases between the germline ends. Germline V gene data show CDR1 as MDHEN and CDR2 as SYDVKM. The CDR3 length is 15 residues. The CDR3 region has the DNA TGTGCCAGCAGTGCGATAGTTTTTCTATCCTACGAGCAGTACTTC. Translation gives CASSAIVFLSYEQYF.

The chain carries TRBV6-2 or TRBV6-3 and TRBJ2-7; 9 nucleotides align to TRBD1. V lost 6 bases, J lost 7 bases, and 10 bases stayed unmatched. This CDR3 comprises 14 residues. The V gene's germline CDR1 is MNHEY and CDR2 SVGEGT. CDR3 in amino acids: CASSPWGQGWEQYF. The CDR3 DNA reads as TGTGCCAGCAGCCCGTGGGGACAGGGCTGGGAGCAGTACTTC.

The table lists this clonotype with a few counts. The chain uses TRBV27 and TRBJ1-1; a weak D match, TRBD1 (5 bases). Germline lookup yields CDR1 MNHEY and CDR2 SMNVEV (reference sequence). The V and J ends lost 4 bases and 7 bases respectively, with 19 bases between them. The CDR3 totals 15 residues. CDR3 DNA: TGTGCCAGCAGTTCCCCCCGCTTGGGGGGGATTGAAGCTTTCTTT. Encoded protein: CASSSPRLGGIEAFF.